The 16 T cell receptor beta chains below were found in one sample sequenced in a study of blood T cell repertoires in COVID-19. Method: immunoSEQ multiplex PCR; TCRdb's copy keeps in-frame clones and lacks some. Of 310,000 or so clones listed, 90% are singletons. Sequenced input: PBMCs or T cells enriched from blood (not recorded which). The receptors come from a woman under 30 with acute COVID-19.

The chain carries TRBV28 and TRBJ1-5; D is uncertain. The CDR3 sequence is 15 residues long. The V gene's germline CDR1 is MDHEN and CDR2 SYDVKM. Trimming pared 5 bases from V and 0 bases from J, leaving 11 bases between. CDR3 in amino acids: CASSPSGYSNQPQHF. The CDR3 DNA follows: TGTGCCAGCAGTCCCAGCGGCTATAGCAATCAGCCCCAGCATTTT.

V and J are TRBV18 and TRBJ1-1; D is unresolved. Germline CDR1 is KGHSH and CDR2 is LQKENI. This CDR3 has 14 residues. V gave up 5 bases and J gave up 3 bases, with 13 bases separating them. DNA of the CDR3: TGTGCCAGCTCATTATTGGAGCGTGACACTGAAGCTTTCTTT. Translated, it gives CASSLLERDTEAFF.

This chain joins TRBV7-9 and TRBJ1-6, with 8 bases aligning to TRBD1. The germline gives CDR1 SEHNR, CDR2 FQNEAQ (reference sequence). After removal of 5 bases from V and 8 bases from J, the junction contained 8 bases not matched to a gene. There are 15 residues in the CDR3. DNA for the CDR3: TGTGCCAGCAGCCGCACCCAGGGGGCTGATTCACCCCTCCACTTT. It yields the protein CASSRTQGADSPLHF. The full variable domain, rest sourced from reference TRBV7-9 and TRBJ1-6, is DTGVSQNPRHKITKRGQNVTFRCDPISEHNRLYWYRQTLGQGPEFLTYFQNEAQLEKSRLLSDRFSAERPKGSFSTLEIQRTEQGDSAMYLCASSRTQGADSPLHFGNGTRLTVT.

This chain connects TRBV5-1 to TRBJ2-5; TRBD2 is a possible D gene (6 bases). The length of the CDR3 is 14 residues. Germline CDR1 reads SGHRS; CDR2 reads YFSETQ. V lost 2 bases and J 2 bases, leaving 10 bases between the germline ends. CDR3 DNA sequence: TGCGCCAGCAGCTTAGGGACTCCTCAAGAGACCCAGTACTTC. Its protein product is CASSLGTPQETQYF.

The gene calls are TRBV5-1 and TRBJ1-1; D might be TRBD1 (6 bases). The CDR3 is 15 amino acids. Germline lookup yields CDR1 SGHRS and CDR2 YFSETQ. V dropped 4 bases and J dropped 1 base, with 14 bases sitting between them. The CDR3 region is CASSPRQVSNTEAFF. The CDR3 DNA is TGCGCCAGCAGCCCGAGACAGGTTTCGAACACTGAAGCTTTCTTT.

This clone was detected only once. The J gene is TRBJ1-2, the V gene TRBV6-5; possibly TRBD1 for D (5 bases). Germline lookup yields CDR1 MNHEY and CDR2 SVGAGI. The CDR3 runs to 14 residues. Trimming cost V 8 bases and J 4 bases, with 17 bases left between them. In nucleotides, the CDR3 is TGTGCCAGCTGGGCCCTGACAGCGACCTATGGCTACACCTTC. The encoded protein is CASWALTATYGYTF.

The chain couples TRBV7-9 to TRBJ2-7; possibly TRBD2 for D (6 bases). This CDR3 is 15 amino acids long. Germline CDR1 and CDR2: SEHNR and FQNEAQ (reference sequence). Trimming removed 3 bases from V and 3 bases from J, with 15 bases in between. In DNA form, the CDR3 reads TGTGCCAGCAGCTTGGATGGAGGGAGCCGCTACGAGCAGTACTTC. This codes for CASSLDGGSRYEQYF.

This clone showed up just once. CDR3 in DNA: TGTGCCTGGAGAGCTAGCCGCCAAGAGACCCAGTACTTC. Protein: CAWRASRQETQYF. The rearrangement joins TRBV30 to TRBJ2-5; TRBD2 might be the D (5 bases). Germline CDR1 and CDR2: GTSNPN and SVGIG (reference sequence). There are 13 residues in the CDR3. Trimming shortened V by 3 bases and J by 1 base, and 9 bases separated the two germline ends.

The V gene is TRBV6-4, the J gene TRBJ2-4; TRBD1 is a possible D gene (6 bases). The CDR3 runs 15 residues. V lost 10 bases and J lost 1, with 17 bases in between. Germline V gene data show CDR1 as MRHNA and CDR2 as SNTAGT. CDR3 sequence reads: CATYTGKGAKNIQYF. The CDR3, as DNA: TGTGCCACCTATACAGGGAAAGGGGCCAAAAACATTCAGTACTTC.

For the CDR3, the DNA is TGTGCCTGGAGTGGCGACAGGGGAAATCAGCCCCAGCATTTT. Amino acid sequence: CAWSGDRGNQPQHF. This sequence joins TRBV30 and TRBJ1-5; TRBD1 matches 8 bases. The J segment lost 4 bases and the V segment lost 1 base, leaving 3 bases of the junction unmatched. Germline-derived CDR1 and CDR2 are GTSNPN and SVGIG (reference sequence). The CDR3 is 14 amino acids.

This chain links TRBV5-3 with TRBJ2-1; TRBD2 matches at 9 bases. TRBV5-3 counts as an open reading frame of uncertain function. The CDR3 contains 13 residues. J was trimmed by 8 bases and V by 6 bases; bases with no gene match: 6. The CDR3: CARNTIAGDEQFF. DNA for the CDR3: TGTGCCAGAAACACAATAGCGGGAGATGAGCAGTTCTTC.

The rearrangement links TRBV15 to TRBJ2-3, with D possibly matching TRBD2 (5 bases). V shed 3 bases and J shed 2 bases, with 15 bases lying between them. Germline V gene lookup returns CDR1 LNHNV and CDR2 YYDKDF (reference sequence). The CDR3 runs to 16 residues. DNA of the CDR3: TGTGCCACCAGCAGCTGGGGTAGCGCGACCACAGATACGCAGTATTTT. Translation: CATSSWGSATTDTQYF. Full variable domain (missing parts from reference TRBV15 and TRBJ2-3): DAMVIQNPRYQVTQFGKPVTLSCSQTLNHNVMYWYQQKSSQAPKLLFHYYDKDFNNEADTPDNFQSRRPNTSFCFLDIRSPGLGDTAMYLCATSSWGSATTDTQYFGPGTRLTVL.

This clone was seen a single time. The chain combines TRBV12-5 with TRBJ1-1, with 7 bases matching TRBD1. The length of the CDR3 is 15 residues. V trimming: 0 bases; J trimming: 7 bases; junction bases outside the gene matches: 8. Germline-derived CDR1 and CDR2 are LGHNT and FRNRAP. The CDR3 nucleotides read TGTGCTAGTGGTTTGGTAATCGGACAGGCGGGTGAAGCTTTCTTT. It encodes CASGLVIGQAGEAFF.

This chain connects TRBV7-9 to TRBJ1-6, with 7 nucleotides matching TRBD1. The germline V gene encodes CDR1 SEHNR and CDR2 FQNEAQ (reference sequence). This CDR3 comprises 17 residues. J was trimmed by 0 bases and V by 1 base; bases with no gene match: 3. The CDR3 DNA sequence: TGTGCCAGCAGCTTAGGAGACAGGGCCTCCTATAATTCACCCCTCCACTTT. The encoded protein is CASSLGDRASYNSPLHF.

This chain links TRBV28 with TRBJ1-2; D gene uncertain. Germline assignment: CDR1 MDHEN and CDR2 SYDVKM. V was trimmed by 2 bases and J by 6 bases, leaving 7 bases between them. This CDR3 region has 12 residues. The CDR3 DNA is TGTGCCAGCAGTTTAGCGGAACATGGCTACACCTTC. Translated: CASSLAEHGYTF.

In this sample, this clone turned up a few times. CDR3 in DNA: TGTGCCAGCAGCTGGGGACAGGGGACTGAAGCTTTCTTT. Its protein product is CASSWGQGTEAFF. This chain links TRBV7-9 with TRBJ1-1; the match to TRBD1 covers 10 bases. The CDR3 sequence is 13 residues long. V was clipped by 4 bases and J by 5 bases; unmatched bases: 1. The V gene's germline CDR1 is SEHNR and CDR2 FQNEAQ (reference sequence).